This T cell receptor (beta chain) emerged from a study of T-cell reconstitution after alpha-beta-depleted transplantation in children. TCRbeta library construction was performed incorporating unique molecular identifiers. MiXCR was run by TCRdb on the PCR reads, yielding one entry per CDR3 protein. This sample yields 700,000 or so distinct CDR3 sequences, of which roughly 13% are seen a single time; 0.79% belongs to the top ten. CDR1 LGHDT and CDR2 YNNKEL come from the germline V gene (reference sequence). The CDR3 consists of 16 residues. The germline V and J ends were trimmed by 0 bases and 0 bases, with 10 bases remaining between them.

Sequenced material: PBMCs, taken before TCRalphabeta/CD19-depleted stem cell transplant. The genes are TRBV3-1 and TRBJ2-3; unclear D gene. This sequence was found in a girl aged 2-10 years with congenital amegakaryocytic thrombocytopenia, due to receive a stem cell transplant. The CDR3 reads CASSQDQAASTDTQYF. The CDR3 DNA is TGTGCCAGCAGCCAAGATCAAGCTGCTAGCACAGATACGCAGTATTTT.